This entry features one T cell receptor (beta chain) sequence. Original analysis: The authors estimated nucleated cell counts from reference gene primer amplification. Clones were sequenced by immunoSEQ multiplex PCR, and TCRdb holds only the in-frame ones, with some missing. The V and J calls and the clone size are those of that table, but D and trimming were determined from the DNA. The top ten hold approximately 1.2% of the sample, which has hundreds of thousands of clones, around 89% seen once. This specimen belongs to a study of blood T cell repertoires in COVID-19. Turning to the study itself: Samples of COVID-19 (acute and convalescent) were obtained from the United States, Italy and Spain.

With 2 bases clipped from V and 12 bases from J, the junction kept 7 bases outside the gene matches. The CDR3 spans 13 residues. Germline V gives CDR1 MGHRA, CDR2 YSYEKL. The receptor's source is a man aged 40-49 years with acute or convalescent COVID-19. The sample consisted of peripheral blood. The chain combines TRBV4-1 with TRBJ1-2; 9 bases align to TRBD1. CDR3: CASSQQQGAFNTF. The DNA for the CDR3 is TGCGCCAGCAGCCAACAACAGGGGGCTTTTAACACCTTC.